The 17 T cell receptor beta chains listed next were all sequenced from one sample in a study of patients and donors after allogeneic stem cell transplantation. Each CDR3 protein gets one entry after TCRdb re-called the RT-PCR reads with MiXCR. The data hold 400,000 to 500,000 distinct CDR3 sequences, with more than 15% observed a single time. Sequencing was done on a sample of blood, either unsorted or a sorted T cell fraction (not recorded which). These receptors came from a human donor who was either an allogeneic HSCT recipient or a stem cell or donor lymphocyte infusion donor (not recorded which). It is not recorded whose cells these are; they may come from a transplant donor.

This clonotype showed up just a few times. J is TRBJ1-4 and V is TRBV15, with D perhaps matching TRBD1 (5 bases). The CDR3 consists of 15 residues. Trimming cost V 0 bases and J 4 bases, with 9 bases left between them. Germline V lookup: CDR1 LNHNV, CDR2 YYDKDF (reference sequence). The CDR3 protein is CATSREGRFNEKLFF. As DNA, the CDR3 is TGTGCCACCAGCAGAGAGGGACGGTTTAATGAAAAACTGTTTTTT.

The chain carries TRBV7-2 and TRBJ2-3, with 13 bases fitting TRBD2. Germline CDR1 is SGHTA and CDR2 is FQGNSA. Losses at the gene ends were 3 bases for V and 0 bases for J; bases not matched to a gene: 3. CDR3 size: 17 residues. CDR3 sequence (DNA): TGTGCCAGCAGCTTTACTAGCGGGGGGGCAAGCACAGATACGCAGTATTTT. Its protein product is CASSFTSGGASTDTQYF.

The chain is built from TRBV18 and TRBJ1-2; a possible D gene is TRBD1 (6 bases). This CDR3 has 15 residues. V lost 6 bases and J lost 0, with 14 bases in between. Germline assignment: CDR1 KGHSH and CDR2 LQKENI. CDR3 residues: CASSHEQGANYGYTF. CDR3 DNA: TGTGCCAGCTCCCATGAACAGGGAGCTAACTATGGCTACACCTTC. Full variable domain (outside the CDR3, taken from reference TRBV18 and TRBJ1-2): NAGVMQNPRHLVRRRGQEARLRCSPMKGHSHVYWYRQLPEEGLKFMVYLQKENIIDESGMPKERFSAEFPKEGPSILRIQQVVRGDSAAYFCASSHEQGANYGYTFGSGTRLTVV.

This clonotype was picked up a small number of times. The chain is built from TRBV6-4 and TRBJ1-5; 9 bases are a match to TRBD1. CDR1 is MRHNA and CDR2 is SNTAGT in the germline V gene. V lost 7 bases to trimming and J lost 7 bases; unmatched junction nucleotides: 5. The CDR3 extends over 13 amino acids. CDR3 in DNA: TGTGCCAGCATAGACAGGGGGGGCCAGCCCCAGCATTTT. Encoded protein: CASIDRGGQPQHF.

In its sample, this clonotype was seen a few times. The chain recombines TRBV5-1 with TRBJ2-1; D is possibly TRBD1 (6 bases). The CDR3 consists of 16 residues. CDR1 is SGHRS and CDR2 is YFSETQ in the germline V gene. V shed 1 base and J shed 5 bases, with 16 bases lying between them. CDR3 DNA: TGCGCCAGCAGCTTGCTCGGCAGGGGTTCGGACAATGAGCAGTTCTTC. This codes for CASSLLGRGSDNEQFF.

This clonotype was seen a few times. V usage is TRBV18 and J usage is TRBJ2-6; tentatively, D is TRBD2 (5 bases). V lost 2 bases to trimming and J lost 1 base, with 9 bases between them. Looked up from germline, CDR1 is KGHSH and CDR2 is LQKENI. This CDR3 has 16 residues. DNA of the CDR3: TGTGCCAGCTCACCATCGGGGAGTTCTGGGGCCAACGTCCTGACTTTC. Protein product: CASSPSGSSGANVLTF.

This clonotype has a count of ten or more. The CDR3 bases are TGTGCCACCCTTAGGGGCGGCCACCCGGGCTATGGCTACACCTTC. Residues: CATLRGGHPGYGYTF. V is TRBV12-3 or TRBV12-4 and J is TRBJ1-2; the D gene is possibly TRBD1 (5 bases). The V end lost 10 bases, the J end lost 4 bases, and 22 bases lay between the germline ends. This CDR3 contains 15 residues.

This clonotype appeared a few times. The CDR3 DNA reads TGTGCCAGCAGCGTAGTCTCCCTAGCGGCCGGGGAGCTGTTTTTT. It translates to CASSVVSLAAGELFF. V is TRBV9 and J is TRBJ2-2; 7 nucleotides agree with TRBD2. Germline V gives CDR1 SGDLS, CDR2 YYNGEE. The CDR3 has 15 residues. With V trimmed by 0 bases and J by 6 bases, 5 bases remained unmatched.

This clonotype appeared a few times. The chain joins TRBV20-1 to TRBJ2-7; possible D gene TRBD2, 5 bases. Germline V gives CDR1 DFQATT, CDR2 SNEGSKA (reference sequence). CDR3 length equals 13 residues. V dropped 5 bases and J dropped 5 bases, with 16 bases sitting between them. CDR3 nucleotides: TGCAGTGCTCCCCTCCAAATAGCGAACGAGCAGTACTTC. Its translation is CSAPLQIANEQYF.

The CDR3 sequence is CASFPGPINYEQYF. The CDR3 nucleotides read TGTGCCAGCTTCCCGGGACCGATAAACTACGAGCAGTACTTC. The V call is TRBV5-6, the J call TRBJ2-7; D could derive from TRBD1 or TRBD2 (5 bases each). The CDR3 extends over 14 amino acids. The germline V and J ends were trimmed by 7 bases and 3 bases, with 17 bases remaining between them. Germline CDR1 is SGHDT and CDR2 is YYEEEE.

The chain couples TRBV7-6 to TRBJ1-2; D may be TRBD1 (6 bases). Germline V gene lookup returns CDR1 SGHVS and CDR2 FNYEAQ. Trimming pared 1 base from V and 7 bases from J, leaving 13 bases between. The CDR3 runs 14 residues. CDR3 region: CASSLGQVDSGYTF. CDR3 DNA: TGTGCCAGCAGCTTAGGACAGGTCGACAGTGGCTACACCTTC.

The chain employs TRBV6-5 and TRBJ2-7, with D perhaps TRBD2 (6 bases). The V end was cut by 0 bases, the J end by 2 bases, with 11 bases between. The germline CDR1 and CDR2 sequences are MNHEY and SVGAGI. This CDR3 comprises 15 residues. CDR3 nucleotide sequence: TGTGCCAGCAGTTACTCGAAACGACTAGCCTACGAGCAGTACTTC. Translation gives CASSYSKRLAYEQYF.

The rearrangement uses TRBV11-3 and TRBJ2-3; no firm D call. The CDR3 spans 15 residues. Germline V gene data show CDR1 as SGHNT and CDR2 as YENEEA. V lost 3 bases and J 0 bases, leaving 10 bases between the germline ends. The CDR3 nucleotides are TGTGCCAGCAGCTTTTCGGAACACAGCACAGATACGCAGTATTTT. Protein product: CASSFSEHSTDTQYF.

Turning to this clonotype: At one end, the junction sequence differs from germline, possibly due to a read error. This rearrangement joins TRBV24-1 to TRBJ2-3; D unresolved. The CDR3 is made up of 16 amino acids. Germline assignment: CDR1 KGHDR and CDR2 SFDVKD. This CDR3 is CATCDARQISTDTQYF. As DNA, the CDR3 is TGTGCCACCTGTGATGCTAGGCAGATTAGCACAGATACGCAGTATTTT.

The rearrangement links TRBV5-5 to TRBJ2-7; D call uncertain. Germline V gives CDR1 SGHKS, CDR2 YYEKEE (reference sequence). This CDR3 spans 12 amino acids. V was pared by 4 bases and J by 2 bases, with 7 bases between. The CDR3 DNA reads TGTGCCAGCAGCCCGTCAACCTACGAGCAGTACTTC. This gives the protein CASSPSTYEQYF.

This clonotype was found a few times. CDR3 residues: CSARAFRQGLSYEQYF. The DNA for the CDR3 is TGCAGTGCTAGAGCCTTCCGACAGGGACTCTCCTACGAGCAGTACTTC. The V gene is TRBV20-1, the J gene TRBJ2-7, with D maybe TRBD1 (7 bases). V lost 1 base, J lost 0 bases, and 16 bases lay in between. Germline V gives CDR1 DFQATT, CDR2 SNEGSKA (reference sequence). CDR3 size: 16 residues.

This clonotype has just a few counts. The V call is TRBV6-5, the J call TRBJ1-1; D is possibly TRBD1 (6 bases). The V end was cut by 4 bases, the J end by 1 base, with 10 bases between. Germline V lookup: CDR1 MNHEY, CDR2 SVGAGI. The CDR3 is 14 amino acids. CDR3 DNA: TGTGCCAGCAGTTTCGACAGGAAGAACACTGAAGCTTTCTTT. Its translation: CASSFDRKNTEAFF.